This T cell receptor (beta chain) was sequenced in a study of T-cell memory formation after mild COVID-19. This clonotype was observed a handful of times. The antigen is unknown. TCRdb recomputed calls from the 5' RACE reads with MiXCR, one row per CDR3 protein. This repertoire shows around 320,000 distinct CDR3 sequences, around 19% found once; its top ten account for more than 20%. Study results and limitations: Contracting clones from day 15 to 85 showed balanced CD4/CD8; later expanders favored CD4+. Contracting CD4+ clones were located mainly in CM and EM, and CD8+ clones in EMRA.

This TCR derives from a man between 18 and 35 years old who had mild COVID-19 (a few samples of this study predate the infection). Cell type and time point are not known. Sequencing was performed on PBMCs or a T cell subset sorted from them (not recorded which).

For the CDR3, the DNA is TGCGCCAGCAGCTTGGGCGGGGCGGAAAGCACAGATACGCAGTATTTT. Translating it yields CASSLGGAESTDTQYF. The chain is built from TRBV5-1 and TRBJ2-3; D possibly corresponds to TRBD2 (6 bases). With 0 bases removed from V and 0 bases from J, the gap between germline ends came to 11 bases. Germline V CDR1 and CDR2: SGHRS, YFSETQ. The CDR3 contains 16 residues.